What follows are 24 T cell receptor beta chains derived from one specimen sequenced in a study of T cell responses to AZD1222 COVID-19 vaccine. Generated by immunoSEQ multiplex PCR, the TCRdb table keeps only in-frame clones and is missing some. The sample lists under 110,000 clones, 80% to 90% occurring once. The sample consisted of peripheral blood, taken 28 days after the second AZD1222 dose. Every receptor here comes from an adult who received the AZD1222 COVID-19 vaccine.

V usage is TRBV5-4 and J usage is TRBJ1-4, with 8 bases lining up with TRBD1. Germline loops: CDR1 SGHNT, CDR2 YYREEE (reference sequence). This CDR3 spans 14 amino acids. Trimming at V came to 4 bases and at J to 6 bases, leaving 5 bases not matched to a gene. The CDR3 region is CASSADRGYEKLFF. CDR3 nucleotides: TGTGCCAGCAGCGCCGACAGGGGATATGAAAAACTGTTTTTT.

V is TRBV19 and J is TRBJ1-1; 8 bases fit TRBD1. The CDR3 is made up of 15 amino acids. Germline V CDR1 and CDR2: LNHDA, SQIVND (reference sequence). V lost 5 bases to trimming and J lost 5 bases; unmatched junction nucleotides: 10. CDR3 bases: TGTGCCAGTAGTGATCAGGGGGCCGGGTGGACTGAAGCTTTCTTT. Amino acid sequence: CASSDQGAGWTEAFF.

The chain links TRBV7-2 to TRBJ1-5, with 8 bases that match TRBD1. CDR3 length equals 14 residues. Trimming at V came to 4 bases and at J to 6 bases, leaving 5 bases not matched to a gene. CDR1 and CDR2 from the germline V gene are SGHTA and FQGNSA. DNA for the CDR3: TGTGCCAGCAGCTCCCGCAGGGGGCTTCAGCCCCAGCATTTT. The encoded protein is CASSSRRGLQPQHF.

The chain has TRBV27 and TRBJ1-2, with 8 positions matching TRBD1. V trimming: 5 bases; J trimming: 1 base; junction bases outside the gene matches: 6. This CDR3 is 15 amino acids long. The germline V gene has CDR1 MNHEY and CDR2 SMNVEV (reference sequence). The CDR3 DNA follows: TGTGCCAGCAGTCCCGGCGACAGGGGTAACTATGGCTACACCTTC. It specifies CASSPGDRGNYGYTF.

This chain joins TRBV27 and TRBJ2-5, with D tentatively TRBD1 (6 bases). The CDR3 runs 14 residues. Germline V CDR1 and CDR2: MNHEY, SMNVEV (reference sequence). Trimming stripped 0 bases from V and 4 bases from J, with 9 bases between. The CDR3 DNA reads TGTGCCAGCAGTTTATCGGGGGCCCGAGAGACCCAGTACTTC. Translation gives CASSLSGARETQYF.

The J gene is TRBJ2-7, the V gene TRBV6-5, with D perhaps TRBD1 or TRBD2 (6 bases each). The ends were cut back, 9 bases at V and 4 bases at J, with 19 bases in the middle. The CDR3 sequence is 14 residues long. Germline V gives CDR1 MNHEY, CDR2 SVGAGI. The CDR3 loop reads CASHTQGTLYEQYF. In nucleotides, the CDR3 is TGTGCCAGTCACACCCAGGGGACTCTATACGAGCAGTACTTC.

The chain joins TRBV9 to TRBJ1-4; 8 bases are a match to TRBD1. This CDR3 spans 16 amino acids. Germline CDR1 is SGDLS and CDR2 is YYNGEE. With 0 bases clipped from V and 6 bases from J, the junction kept 7 bases outside the gene matches. The CDR3 sequence: CASSVDSGGNHEKLFF. CDR3 DNA sequence: TGTGCCAGCAGCGTAGATTCAGGGGGCAATCATGAAAAACTGTTTTTT.

This chain uses TRBV3-1 (or the pseudogene TRBV3-2) with TRBJ2-6; D ambiguous. This CDR3 is built from 15 residues. V was trimmed by 3 bases and J by 2 bases, leaving 8 bases between them. The germline V gene encodes CDR1 LGHDT and CDR2 YNNKEL (reference sequence). The CDR3 is CASSQWDTGANVLTF. CDR3 nucleotides: TGTGCCAGCAGCCAGTGGGATACTGGGGCCAACGTCCTGACTTTC.

This sequence joins TRBV11-2 and TRBJ1-3; D is unclear. Germline-derived CDR1 and CDR2 are SGHAT and FQNNGV. The length of the CDR3 is 17 residues. V was pared by 0 bases and J by 0 bases, with 12 bases between. CDR3 protein: CASSLEALWFSGNTIYF. Here the CDR3 DNA reads TGTGCCAGCAGCTTAGAAGCTCTCTGGTTCTCTGGAAACACCATATATTTT.

The V gene is TRBV3-1 (or the pseudogene TRBV3-2), the J gene TRBJ1-5; D is uncertain. Germline CDR1 and CDR2: LGHDT and YNNKEL (reference sequence). V lost 3 bases and J lost 9, with 9 bases in between. CDR3 length: 12 residues. CDR3: CASSQAEPPQHF. The CDR3 DNA is TGTGCCAGCAGCCAGGCAGAGCCGCCCCAGCATTTT.

This chain links TRBV28 with TRBJ1-6; 7 bases match TRBD1. This CDR3 spans 14 amino acids. Trimming at V came to 5 bases and at J to 14 bases, leaving 12 bases not matched to a gene. Germline values: CDR1 MDHEN, CDR2 SYDVKM. CDR3: CASSPGQVYGALHF. CDR3 in DNA: TGTGCCAGCAGTCCAGGACAGGTCTATGGGGCCCTCCACTTT.

The chain employs TRBV28 and TRBJ2-1, with TRBD2 matching over 9 bases. This CDR3 spans 14 amino acids. V shed 3 bases and J 5 bases; nucleotides not matched to a gene: 2. CDR1 is MDHEN, CDR2 SYDVKM, per germline. CDR3 sequence: CASSFAGGDNEQFF. The CDR3 DNA reads as TGTGCCAGCAGTTTTGCGGGAGGGGACAATGAGCAGTTCTTC.

The rearrangement uses TRBV7-3 and TRBJ2-1; no clear D gene. Germline V gene lookup returns CDR1 SGHTA and CDR2 FQGTGA. The CDR3 has 13 amino acids. The germline V and J ends were trimmed by 1 base and 9 bases, with 10 bases remaining between them. CDR3 sequence reads: CASSLRRAGEQFF. The DNA of the CDR3 is TGTGCCAGCAGCTTAAGAAGAGCCGGTGAGCAGTTCTTC.

The chain has TRBV5-1 and TRBJ2-1; TRBD2 matches 11 bases. CDR1 is SGHRS, CDR2 YFSETQ, per germline. With 2 bases clipped from V and 8 bases from J, the junction kept 3 bases outside the gene matches. The CDR3 extends over 14 amino acids. In DNA, the CDR3 is TGCGCCAGCAGCTTTGATAGCGGGAGGGATGAGCAGTTCTTC. Its protein is CASSFDSGRDEQFF.

This clone showed up just a few times. The chain employs TRBV12-5 and TRBJ1-1; the match to TRBD1 covers 8 bases. The V and J ends lost 1 base and 1 base, in that order; junction bases with no gene match: 5. In germline, CDR1 is LGHNT, CDR2 FRNRAP. There are 16 residues in the CDR3. The CDR3 reads CASGLASGTGNTEAFF. The CDR3 bases are TGTGCTAGTGGTTTGGCTTCCGGGACAGGGAACACTGAAGCTTTCTTT. The whole variable domain, filled in from reference TRBV12-5 and TRBJ1-1, reads DARVTQTPRHKVTEMGQEVTMRCQPILGHNTVFWYRQTMMQGLELLAYFRNRAPLDDSGMPKDRFSAEMPDATLATLKIQPSEPRDSAVYFCASGLASGTGNTEAFFGQGTRLTVV.

The chain carries TRBV4-2 and TRBJ1-2, with 7 bases lining up with TRBD1. V gave up 3 bases and J gave up 7 bases; unmatched junction bases: 8. Germline lookup yields CDR1 LGHNA and CDR2 YNFKEQ. The CDR3 totals 14 residues. The CDR3 reads CASSQVQGSGGYTF. In DNA, the CDR3 is TGTGCCAGCAGCCAGGTACAGGGGAGCGGTGGCTACACCTTC.

The V gene is TRBV3-1 (or the pseudogene TRBV3-2), the J gene TRBJ2-7; D gene unclear. The CDR3 loop spans 14 amino acids. With 4 bases removed from V and 1 base from J, the gap between germline ends came to 11 bases. The V gene's germline CDR1 is LGHDT and CDR2 YNNKEL (reference sequence). The CDR3 bases are TGTGCCAGCAGCCCCCCGGCCGGGTCCTACGAGCAGTACTTC. Protein product: CASSPPAGSYEQYF.

This chain links TRBV7-2 with TRBJ2-7; D is undetermined. Trimming pared 5 bases from V and 2 bases from J, leaving 10 bases between. The CDR3 sequence is 13 residues long. CDR1 SGHTA and CDR2 FQGNSA come from the germline V gene. Here the CDR3 reads CASSHTTTYEQYF. DNA of the CDR3: TGTGCCAGCAGCCATACTACTACCTACGAGCAGTACTTC.

V and J are TRBV27 and TRBJ2-5, with TRBD2 as a possible D gene (6 bases). CDR1 is MNHEY, CDR2 SMNVEV, per germline (reference sequence). Trimming shortened V by 3 bases and J by 1 base, and 9 bases separated the two germline ends. The CDR3 contains 14 residues. The CDR3 loop reads CASSLGGTQETQYF. The CDR3 DNA follows: TGTGCCAGCAGTTTGGGCGGGACCCAAGAGACCCAGTACTTC.

The V and J genes are TRBV6-1 and TRBJ1-2; D is undetermined. The CDR3 has 15 residues. Germline V gene data show CDR1 as MNHNS and CDR2 as SASEGT. V was clipped by 1 base and J by 3 bases, with 12 bases between them. The CDR3 nucleotides are TGTGCCAGCAGTGAAGAATGGAGCCTTGACTATGGCTACACCTTC. Amino acid sequence: CASSEEWSLDYGYTF.

V and J are TRBV6-6 and TRBJ1-5; D may be TRBD1 (5 bases). The V and J ends lost 2 bases and 7 bases respectively, with 6 bases between them. This CDR3 region has 12 residues. Germline CDR1 MNHNY, CDR2 SVGAGI (reference sequence). The CDR3 region is CASSYQGQPQHF. The CDR3, as DNA: TGTGCCAGCAGTTACCAGGGCCAGCCCCAGCATTTT.

V is TRBV7-9 and J is TRBJ1-2, with 9 bases lining up with TRBD1. This CDR3 contains 15 residues. The J segment lost 4 bases and the V segment lost 8 bases, leaving 11 bases of the junction unmatched. CDR1 is SEHNR and CDR2 is FQNEAQ in the germline V gene (reference sequence). The CDR3 sequence: CASSFSGTGSYGYTF. CDR3 DNA sequence: TGTGCCAGCTCCTTCTCCGGGACAGGGTCCTATGGCTACACCTTC.

This chain links TRBV25-1 with TRBJ1-5; 7 bases line up with TRBD1. The V segment lost 3 bases and the J segment 0 bases; nucleotides outside the gene matches: 5. Germline-derived CDR1 and CDR2 are MGHDK and SYGVNS. The CDR3 spans 16 residues. The CDR3 region is CASSDTQGTSNQPQHF. CDR3 coding DNA: TGTGCCAGCAGTGACACACAGGGGACTAGCAATCAGCCCCAGCATTTT.

This chain joins TRBV4-3 and TRBJ2-5; the match to TRBD2 covers 8 bases. From germline, CDR1 is LGHNA and CDR2 YSLEER. The CDR3 runs to 13 residues. The V gene end was trimmed by 4 bases and the J gene end by 5 bases; junction bases not matched to a gene: 3. The CDR3 loop reads CASSLGRGETQYF. The CDR3 DNA reads as TGCGCCAGCAGCCTCGGGAGGGGTGAGACCCAGTACTTC.